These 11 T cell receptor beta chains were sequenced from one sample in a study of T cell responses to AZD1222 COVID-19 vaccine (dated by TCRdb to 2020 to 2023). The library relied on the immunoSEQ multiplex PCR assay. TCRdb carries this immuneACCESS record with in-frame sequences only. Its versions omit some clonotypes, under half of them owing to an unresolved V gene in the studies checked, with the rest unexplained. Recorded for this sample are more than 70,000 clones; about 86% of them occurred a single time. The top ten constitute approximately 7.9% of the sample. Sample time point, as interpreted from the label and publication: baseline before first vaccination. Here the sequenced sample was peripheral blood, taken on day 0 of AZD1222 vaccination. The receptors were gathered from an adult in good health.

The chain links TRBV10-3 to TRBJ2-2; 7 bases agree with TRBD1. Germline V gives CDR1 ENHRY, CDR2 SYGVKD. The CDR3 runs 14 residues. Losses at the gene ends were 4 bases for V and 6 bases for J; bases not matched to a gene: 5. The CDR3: CAISGGTVPGELFF. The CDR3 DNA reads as TGTGCCATCAGTGGAGGGACAGTCCCCGGGGAGCTGTTTTTT.

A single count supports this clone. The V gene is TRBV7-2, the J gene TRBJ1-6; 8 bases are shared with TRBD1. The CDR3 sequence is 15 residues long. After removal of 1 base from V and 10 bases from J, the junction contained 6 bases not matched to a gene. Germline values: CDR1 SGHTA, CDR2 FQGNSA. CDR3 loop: CASSLEQGGNSPLHF. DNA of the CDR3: TGTGCCAGCAGCTTAGAACAGGGGGGAAACTCACCCCTCCACTTT.

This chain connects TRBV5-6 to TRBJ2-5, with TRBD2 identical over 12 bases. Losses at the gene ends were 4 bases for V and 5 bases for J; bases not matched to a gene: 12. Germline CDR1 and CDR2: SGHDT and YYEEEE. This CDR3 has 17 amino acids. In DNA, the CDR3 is TGTGCCAGCAGCGTGGCTAGCGGGAGGGCCCAAGGGGAGACCCAGTACTTC. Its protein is CASSVASGRAQGETQYF.

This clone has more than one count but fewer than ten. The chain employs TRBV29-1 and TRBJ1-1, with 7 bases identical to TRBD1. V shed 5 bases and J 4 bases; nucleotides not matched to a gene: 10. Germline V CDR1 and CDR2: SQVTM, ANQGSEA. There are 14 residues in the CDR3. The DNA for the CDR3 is TGCAGCGTTTTTGGTCGGAACAGGGGCACTGAAGCTTTCTTT. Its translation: CSVFGRNRGTEAFF.

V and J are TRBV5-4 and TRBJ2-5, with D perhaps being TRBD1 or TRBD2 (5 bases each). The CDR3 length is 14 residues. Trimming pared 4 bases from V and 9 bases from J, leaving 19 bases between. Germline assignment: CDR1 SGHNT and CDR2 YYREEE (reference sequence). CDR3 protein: CASSARDPGKSQYF. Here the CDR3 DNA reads TGTGCCAGCAGCGCTCGGGACCCGGGGAAGTCCCAGTACTTC.

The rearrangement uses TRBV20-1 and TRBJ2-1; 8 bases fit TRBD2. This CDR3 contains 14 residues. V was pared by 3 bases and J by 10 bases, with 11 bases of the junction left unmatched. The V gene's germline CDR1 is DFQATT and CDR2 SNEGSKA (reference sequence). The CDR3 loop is CSASSGLGLGEQFF. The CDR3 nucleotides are TGCAGTGCTAGTTCGGGACTAGGGCTCGGGGAGCAGTTCTTC.

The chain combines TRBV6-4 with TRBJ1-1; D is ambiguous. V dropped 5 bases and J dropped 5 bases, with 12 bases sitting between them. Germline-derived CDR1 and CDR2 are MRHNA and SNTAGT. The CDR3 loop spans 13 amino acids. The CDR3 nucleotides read TGTGCCAGCAGTCCCCAGACGTGGACTGAAGCTTTCTTT. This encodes CASSPQTWTEAFF.

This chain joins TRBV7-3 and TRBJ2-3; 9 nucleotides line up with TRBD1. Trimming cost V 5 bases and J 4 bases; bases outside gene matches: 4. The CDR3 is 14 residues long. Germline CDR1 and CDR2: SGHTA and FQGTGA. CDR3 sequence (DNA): TGTGCCAGCAGCCAAGGGACAGGGCCAGATACGCAGTATTTT. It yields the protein CASSQGTGPDTQYF.

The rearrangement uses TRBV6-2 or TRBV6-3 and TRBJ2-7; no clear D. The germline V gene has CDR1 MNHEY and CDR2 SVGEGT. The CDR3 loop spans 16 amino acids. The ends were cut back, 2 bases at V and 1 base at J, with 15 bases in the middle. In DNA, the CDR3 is TGTGCCAGCAGTTACCCAAGGCAGAATAGTTCCTACGAGCAGTACTTC. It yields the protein CASSYPRQNSSYEQYF.

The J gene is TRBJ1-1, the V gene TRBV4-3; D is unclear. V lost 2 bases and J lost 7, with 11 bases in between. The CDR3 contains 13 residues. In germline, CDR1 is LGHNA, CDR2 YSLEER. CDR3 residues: CASSQNRGDEAFF. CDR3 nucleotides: TGCGCCAGCAGCCAAAACCGGGGAGATGAAGCTTTCTTT.

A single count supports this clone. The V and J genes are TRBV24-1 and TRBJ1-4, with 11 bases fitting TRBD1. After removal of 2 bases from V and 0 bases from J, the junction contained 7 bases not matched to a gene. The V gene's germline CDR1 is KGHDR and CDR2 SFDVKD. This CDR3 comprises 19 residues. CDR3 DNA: TGTGCCACCAGTGATTGGAGGACAGGGGGCAGTACAACTAATGAAAAACTGTTTTTT. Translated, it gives CATSDWRTGGSTTNEKLFF.